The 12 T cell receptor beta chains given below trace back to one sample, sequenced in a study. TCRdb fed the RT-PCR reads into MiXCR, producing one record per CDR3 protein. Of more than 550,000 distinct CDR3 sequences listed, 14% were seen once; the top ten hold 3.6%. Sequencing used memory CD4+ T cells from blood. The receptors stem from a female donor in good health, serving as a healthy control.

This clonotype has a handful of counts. The CDR3 reads CASSSTASGGRQYF. For the CDR3, the DNA is TGTGCCAGCAGTTCGACAGCGTCCGGGGGTCGGCAGTACTTC. The chain employs TRBV27 and TRBJ2-7; weak D call: TRBD2 (6 bases). This CDR3 is 14 amino acids long. V lost 4 bases and J 9 bases, leaving 19 bases between the germline ends. The germline CDR1 and CDR2 sequences are MNHEY and SMNVEV (reference sequence).

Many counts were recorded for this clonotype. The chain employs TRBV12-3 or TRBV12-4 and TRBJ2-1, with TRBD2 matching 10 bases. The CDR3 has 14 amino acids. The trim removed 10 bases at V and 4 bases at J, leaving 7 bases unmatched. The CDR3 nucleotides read TGTGCCATCAGCGGGGGGGGTAGTTACAATGAGCAGTTCTTC. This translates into CAISGGGSYNEQFF.

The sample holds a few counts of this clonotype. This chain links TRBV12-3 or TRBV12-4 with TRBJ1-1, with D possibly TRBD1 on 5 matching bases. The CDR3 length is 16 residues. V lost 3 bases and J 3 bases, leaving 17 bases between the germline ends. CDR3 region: CASSFRVGGGDTEAFF. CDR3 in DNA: TGTGCCAGCAGTTTTAGGGTTGGGGGGGGAGACACTGAAGCTTTCTTT.

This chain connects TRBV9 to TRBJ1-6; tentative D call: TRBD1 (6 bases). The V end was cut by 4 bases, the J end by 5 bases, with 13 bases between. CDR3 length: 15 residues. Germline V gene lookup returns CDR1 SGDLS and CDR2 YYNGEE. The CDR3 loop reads CASSPHRVNNSPLHF. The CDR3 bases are TGTGCCAGCAGCCCCCACAGGGTAAATAATTCACCCCTCCACTTT.

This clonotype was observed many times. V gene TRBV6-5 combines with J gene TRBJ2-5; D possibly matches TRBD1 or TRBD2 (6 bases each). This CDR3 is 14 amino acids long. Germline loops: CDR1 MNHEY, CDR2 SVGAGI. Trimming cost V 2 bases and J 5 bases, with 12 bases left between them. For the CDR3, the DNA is TGTGCCAGCAGTTACAGGGGGGTCCGGGAGACCCAGTACTTC. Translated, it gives CASSYRGVRETQYF.

The CDR3, as DNA: TGCAGCGGACTACAGGGATTAAATGAAAAACTGTTTTTT. This translates into CSGLQGLNEKLFF. The V and J genes are TRBV20-1 and TRBJ1-4; possibly TRBD1 for D (6 bases). Germline values: CDR1 DFQATT, CDR2 SNEGSKA (reference sequence). The CDR3 has 13 residues.

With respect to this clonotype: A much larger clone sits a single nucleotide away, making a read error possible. The chain's CDR3 is CAISDGQGVHNEQFF. The CDR3 DNA is TGTGCCATCAGTGACGGACAGGGGGTCCACAATGAGCAGTTCTTC. The chain couples TRBV10-3 to TRBJ2-1; 10 bases match TRBD1. The junction had 4 bases not matched to a gene; V was cut back by 3 bases and J by 5 bases. The CDR3 has 15 residues. Germline CDR1 is ENHRY and CDR2 is SYGVKD.

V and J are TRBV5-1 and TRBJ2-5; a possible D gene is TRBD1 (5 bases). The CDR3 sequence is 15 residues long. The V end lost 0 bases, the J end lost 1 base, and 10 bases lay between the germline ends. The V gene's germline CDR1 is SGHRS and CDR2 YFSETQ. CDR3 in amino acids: CASSLGQGSQETQYF. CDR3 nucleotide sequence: TGCGCCAGCAGCTTGGGTCAGGGAAGCCAAGAGACCCAGTACTTC.

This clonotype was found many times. The DNA of the CDR3 is TGTGCCAGCAGTCCCTGGGGGGGGAACGCCTACTACGAGCAGTACTTC. This translates into CASSPWGGNAYYEQYF. The V call is TRBV27, the J call TRBJ2-7, with 7 bases lining up with TRBD2. From germline, CDR1 is MNHEY and CDR2 SMNVEV (reference sequence). This CDR3 region has 16 residues. J was trimmed by 3 bases and V by 5 bases; bases with no gene match: 13.

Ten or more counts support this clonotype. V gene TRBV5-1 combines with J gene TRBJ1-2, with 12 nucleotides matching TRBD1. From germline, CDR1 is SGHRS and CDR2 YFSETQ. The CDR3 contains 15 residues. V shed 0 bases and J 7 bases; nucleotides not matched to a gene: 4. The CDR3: CASSLEGQGASGYTF. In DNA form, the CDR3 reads TGCGCCAGCAGCTTGGAGGGACAGGGGGCTAGTGGCTACACCTTC.

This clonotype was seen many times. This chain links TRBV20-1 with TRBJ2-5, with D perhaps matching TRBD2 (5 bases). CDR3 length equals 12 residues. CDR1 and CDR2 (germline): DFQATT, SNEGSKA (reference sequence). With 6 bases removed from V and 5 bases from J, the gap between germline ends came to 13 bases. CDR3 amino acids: CSATRPAETQYF. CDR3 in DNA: TGCAGTGCCACTAGACCCGCGGAGACCCAGTACTTC.

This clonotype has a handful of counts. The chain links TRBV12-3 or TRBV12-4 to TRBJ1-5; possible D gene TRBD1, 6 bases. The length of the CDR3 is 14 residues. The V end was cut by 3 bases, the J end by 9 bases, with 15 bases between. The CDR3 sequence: CASSFTGSRTPQHF. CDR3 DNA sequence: TGTGCCAGCAGTTTCACAGGGAGCCGAACGCCCCAGCATTTT.